A single count supports the clone carrying this T cell receptor (beta chain). Its antigen is undetermined. CDR1 is SQVTM and CDR2 is ANQGSEA in the germline V gene. The J segment lost 7 bases and the V segment lost 1 base, leaving 14 bases of the junction unmatched. The CDR3 has 17 amino acids. The protocol was immunoSEQ multiplex PCR, while the TCRdb copy is restricted to in-frame clones and leaves out a portion. The sample shows roughly 120,000 clones, approximately 84% of them seen only once. The data were obtained in a study of T cell responses to AZD1222 COVID-19 vaccine. Study-level findings and limits: Reportedly, nearly half of unique spike TCRs recognized epitopes outside B.1.351/B.1.1.7 mutations. Among those given AZD1222, only six were seropositive at baseline.

This TCR was recovered from an adult in good health. The sample in question was peripheral blood, obtained on day 0 of AZD1222 vaccination. V usage is TRBV29-1 and J usage is TRBJ2-1; the match to TRBD2 covers 9 bases. The CDR3 sequence is CSVEVGGKREALNEQFF. CDR3 DNA: TGCAGCGTTGAAGTAGGGGGGAAGCGGGAGGCTTTGAATGAGCAGTTCTTC.